Listed below are T cell receptor beta chains from one sample, sequenced in a study of cytomegalovirus exposure and HLA in healthy donors. Here immunoSEQ multiplex PCR was the method, and the copy in TCRdb shows in-frame clones only, minus some. The sample includes approximately 300,000 clones, 80% of them seen just once. The sequencing input was PBMCs. These receptors were obtained from a girl aged 2 to 9 in good health and CMV-seronegative. The CDR3 runs from the conserved cysteine through the conserved F or W. Each record gives: J gene, clone size, D gene, V gene, CDR3 protein, CDR3 DNA. D genes are given only for firm matches. For some rows the clone size is stated as once, few or many, or as a class when expanded; others skip it.

>TRBJ1-5|-|-|TRBV27
CASSWGGNQPQHF
TGTGCCAGTAGTTGGGGGGGCAATCAGCCCCAGCATTTT
>TRBJ2-7|-|TRBD2|TRBV2
CASTDSSGTFYEQYF
TGTGCCAGCACCGATTCTAGCGGGACATTCTACGAGCAGTACTTC
>TRBJ2-7|-|TRBD2|TRBV7-2
CASSLAAGALYEQYF
TGTGCCAGCAGCTTAGCGGCGGGAGCACTGTACGAGCAGTACTTC
>TRBJ1-5|-|-|TRBV7-9
CASSAGPLGSNQPQHF
TGTGCCAGCAGCGCGGGACCCCTTGGGAGCAATCAGCCCCAGCATTTT
>TRBJ2-7|-|-|TRBV4-1
CASSQEWAGLPPEQYF
TGCGCCAGCAGCCAAGAGTGGGCCGGACTCCCCCCCGAGCAGTACTTC
>TRBJ1-4|-|-|TRBV10-3
CAISESTGANEKLFF
TGTGCCATCAGTGAGTCTACAGGAGCAAATGAAAAACTGTTTTTT
>TRBJ2-5|-|-|TRBV28
CASSPGRDQETQYF
TGTGCCAGCAGCCCAGGCAGGGATCAAGAGACCCAGTACTTC
>TRBJ2-7|few|-|TRBV28
CASSQGLGYEQYF
TGTGCCAGCAGTCAGGGGTTGGGGTACGAGCAGTACTTC
>TRBJ2-1|-|TRBD2|TRBV28
CASSERSGREYNEQFF
TGTGCCAGCAGTGAGAGAAGCGGGAGGGAGTACAATGAGCAGTTCTTC
>TRBJ1-5|-|TRBD1|TRBV30
CAGGGRWNQPQHF
TGTGCCGGAGGGGGCCGGTGGAATCAGCCCCAGCATTTT
>TRBJ1-1|few|-|TRBV28
CASSPWTENTEAFF
TGTGCCAGCAGTCCCTGGACAGAGAACACTGAAGCTTTCTTT
>TRBJ2-1|-|TRBD2|TRBV28
CASSSAGGPVVNEQFF
TGTGCCAGCAGTTCGGCGGGAGGGCCAGTTGTCAATGAGCAGTTCTTC
>TRBJ1-2|-|-|TRBV9
CASSVVADYGYTF
TGTGCCAGCAGCGTAGTCGCAGACTATGGCTACACCTTC
>TRBJ2-1|once|TRBD2|TRBV11-2
CASSYLAGGPRRNEQFF
TGTGCCAGCAGCTATCTAGCGGGAGGGCCTAGGCGGAATGAGCAGTTCTTC
>TRBJ1-6|-|TRBD1|TRBV9
CASSGTTQGTSPLHF
TGTGCCAGCAGCGGGACGACACAGGGGACCTCACCCCTCCACTTT
>TRBJ2-7|-|-|TRBV7-9
CASSLAGLAGEQYF
TGTGCCAGCAGCCTGGCGGGGCTAGCAGGCGAGCAGTACTTC
>TRBJ1-6|-|TRBD1|TRBV4-1
CASSQTTGTGARLPWGPPLHF
TGCGCCAGCAGCCAAACAACCGGGACAGGTGCGCGCCTCCCCTGGGGGCCACCCCTCCACTTT
>TRBJ1-2|-|-|TRBV28
CASRTSPTVGYTF
TGTGCCAGCCGAACCTCCCCGACAGTGGGCTACACCTTC
>TRBJ2-4|-|-|TRBV5-1
CASSLGSGILAKNIQYF
TGCGCCAGCAGCTTGGGCTCAGGTATCCTAGCCAAAAACATTCAGTACTTC
>TRBJ1-2|-|TRBD1|TRBV4-2
CASSQERDRGTGYTF
TGTGCCAGCAGCCAAGAACGGGACAGAGGTACCGGCTACACCTTC
>TRBJ2-5|-|-|TRBV7-2
CASSLLRETQYF
TGTGCCAGCAGCTTATTGAGGGAGACCCAGTACTTC
>TRBJ2-3|once|-|TRBV11-2
CASSPLDTQYF
TGTGCCAGCAGCCCCCTAGATACGCAGTATTTT
>TRBJ2-7|once|-|TRBV18
CASSPPMSTSPYEQYF
TGTGCCAGCTCACCACCGATGAGTACCTCCCCCTACGAGCAGTACTTC
>TRBJ1-1|-|-|TRBV7-9
CASSPRTPKRGTHTEAFF
TGTGCCAGCAGCCCTAGGACGCCAAAAAGGGGGACACACACTGAAGCTTTCTTT
>TRBJ2-7|-|-|TRBV7-3
CASSLTAAYEQYF
TGTGCCAGCAGCTTAACGGCGGCCTACGAGCAGTACTTC
>TRBJ2-7|-|-|TRBV2
CASSYPRGSYEQYF
TGTGCCAGCAGCTATCCCAGGGGTTCCTACGAGCAGTACTTC
>TRBJ2-3|-|TRBD2|TRBV19
CASSLRLAGGADTQYF
TGTGCCAGTAGCCTGAGGCTAGCGGGAGGGGCAGATACGCAGTATTTT
>TRBJ1-2|-|-|TRBV9
CASSDRTYNYGYTF
TGTGCCAGCAGCGACAGAACCTATAACTATGGCTACACCTTC
>TRBJ2-3|-|-|TRBV7-2
CASSVAGTSGTDTQYF
TGTGCCAGCAGCGTAGCCGGGACATCGGGCACAGATACGCAGTATTTT
>TRBJ1-5|-|-|TRBV2
CASRGTGSGQPQHF
TGTGCCAGCAGAGGCACAGGGTCGGGTCAGCCCCAGCATTTT
>TRBJ1-4|-|-|TRBV6-4
CASSDLSEKLFF
TGTGCCAGCAGTGACCTTTCGGAAAAACTGTTTTTT
>TRBJ1-6|few|-|TRBV2
CASRMRQGGSPLHF
TGTGCCAGCCGGATGCGGCAGGGAGGTTCACCCCTCCACTTT
>TRBJ1-1|once|-|TRBV6-5
CASSPGGSNTEAFF
TGTGCCAGCAGCCCGGGGGGGTCGAACACTGAAGCTTTCTTT
>TRBJ2-5|-|-|TRBV5-4
CASSQQGMETQYF
TGCGCCAGCAGCCAGCAGGGGATGGAGACCCAGTACTTC
>TRBJ1-2|once|TRBD1|TRBV28
CASSYGTEVLAGGYTF
TGTGCCAGCAGTTACGGGACAGAGGTCCTGGCAGGTGGCTACACCTTC
>TRBJ1-3|-|-|TRBV20-1
CSAGAGSTIYF
TGCAGTGCGGGAGCTGGAAGCACCATATATTTT
>TRBJ2-1|-|-|TRBV7-8
CASSLVAGSNEQFF
TGTGCCAGCAGCTTAGTTGCAGGGTCCAATGAGCAGTTCTTC
>TRBJ2-1|-|TRBD2|TRBV10-3
CAISESALAGDEQFF
TGTGCCATCAGTGAGTCGGCACTAGCGGGAGATGAGCAGTTCTTC
>TRBJ2-7|-|-|TRBV9
CASSVVRGREVEQYF
TGTGCCAGCAGCGTAGTGAGGGGGCGGGAGGTCGAGCAGTACTTC
>TRBJ2-7|few|-|TRBV7-9
CASSPGTYEQYF
TGTGCCAGCAGCCCAGGTACCTACGAGCAGTACTTC
>TRBJ2-3|-|-|TRBV12-5
CASGPSQWAAPSTDTQYF
TGTGCTAGTGGCCCGTCCCAATGGGCCGCGCCGAGCACAGATACGCAGTATTTT
>TRBJ2-3|-|TRBD2|TRBV7-9
CASSLAGGLSTDTQYF
TGTGCCAGCAGCTTAGCGGGAGGGTTAAGCACAGATACGCAGTATTTT
>TRBJ2-7|-|-|TRBV7-9
CASSRAVSYEQYF
TGTGCCAGCAGCAGAGCGGTCTCCTACGAGCAGTACTTC
>TRBJ2-1|-|TRBD1|TRBV7-3
CASSLDRDNEQFF
TGTGCCAGCAGTTTGGACAGGGACAATGAGCAGTTCTTC
>TRBJ1-1|-|TRBD1|TRBV19
CASSATPQGVITEAFF
TGTGCCAGTAGTGCTACACCACAGGGGGTGATAACTGAAGCTTTCTTT
>TRBJ2-3|few|-|TRBV5-6
CASSPGYTDTQYF
TGTGCCAGCAGCCCCGGGTACACAGATACGCAGTATTTT
>TRBJ2-2|-|TRBD1|TRBV4-1
CASSHPQGANGELFF
TGCGCCAGCAGCCATCCACAGGGGGCTAATGGGGAGCTGTTTTTT